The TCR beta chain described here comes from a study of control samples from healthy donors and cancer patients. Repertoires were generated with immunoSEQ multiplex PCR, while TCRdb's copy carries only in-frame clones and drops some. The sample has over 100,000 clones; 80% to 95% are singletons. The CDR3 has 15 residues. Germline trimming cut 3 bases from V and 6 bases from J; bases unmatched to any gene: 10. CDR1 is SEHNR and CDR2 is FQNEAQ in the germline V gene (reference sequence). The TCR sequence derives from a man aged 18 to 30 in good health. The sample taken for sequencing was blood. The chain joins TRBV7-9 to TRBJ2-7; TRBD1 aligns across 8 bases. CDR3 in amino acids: CASSFPGQGLGEQYF. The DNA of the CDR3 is TGTGCCAGCAGCTTTCCTGGACAGGGACTTGGCGAGCAGTACTTC. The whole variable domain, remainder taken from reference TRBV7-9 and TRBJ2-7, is DTGVSQNPRHKITKRGQNVTFRCDPISEHNRLYWYRQTLGQGPEFLTYFQNEAQLEKSRLLSDRFSAERPKGSFSTLEIQRTEQGDSAMYLCASSFPGQGLGEQYFGPGTRLTVT.